These 18 T cell receptor beta chains were all obtained from the same sample, sequenced in a study of T cell responses to AZD1222 COVID-19 vaccine. Profiling relied on immunoSEQ multiplex PCR, and the TCRdb table lists in-frame clones only, not all of them. The table lists about 94,000 clones, around 84% of them singletons. The material sequenced was peripheral blood, taken 28 days after the second AZD1222 dose. These receptors came from an adult who received the AZD1222 COVID-19 vaccine.

The chain employs TRBV14 and TRBJ1-2; no clear D gene. The CDR3 length is 13 residues. The V gene's germline CDR1 is SGHDN and CDR2 FVKESK. V lost 1 base and J lost 3, with 6 bases in between. The CDR3 sequence: CASSQGSYYGYTF. The CDR3 coding sequence is TGTGCCAGCAGCCAAGGGAGTTACTATGGCTACACCTTC.

The chain couples TRBV3-1 (or the pseudogene TRBV3-2) to TRBJ2-7, with a possible D match to TRBD1 (5 bases). Trimming took off 0 bases at V and 2 bases at J, with 11 bases between the two ends. Germline V gene sequence: CDR1 LGHDT, CDR2 YNNKEL (reference sequence). This CDR3 contains 15 residues. The CDR3 coding sequence is TGTGCCAGCAGCCAAGATCCCCAGGGTCCCTACGAGCAGTACTTC. Its protein is CASSQDPQGPYEQYF.

This clone was recorded only once. The chain combines TRBV7-6 with TRBJ2-3; 7 nucleotides line up with TRBD2. Germline trimming cut 5 bases from V and 0 bases from J; bases unmatched to any gene: 5. Looked up from germline, CDR1 is SGHVS and CDR2 is FNYEAQ. This CDR3 has 15 amino acids. The CDR3 here is CASSASGTSTDTQYF. Written as DNA, the CDR3 is TGTGCCAGCAGCGCTAGCGGAACTAGCACAGATACGCAGTATTTT. Full variable domain (outside the CDR3, taken from reference TRBV7-6 and TRBJ2-3): GAGVSQSPRYKVTKRGQDVALRCDPISGHVSLYWYRQALGQGPEFLTYFNYEAQQDKSGLPNDRFSAERPEGSISTLTIQRTEQRDSAMYRCASSASGTSTDTQYFGPGTRLTVL.

The chain couples TRBV10-2 to TRBJ2-1; D possibly corresponds to TRBD1 (6 bases). Trimming took 2 bases from V and 12 from J, leaving 11 bases between them. Germline CDR1 reads WSHSY; CDR2 reads SAAADI. CDR3 length: 12 amino acids. This chain's CDR3 is CASSEPDRSQFF. CDR3 in DNA: TGCGCCAGCAGTGAGCCGGACAGATCGCAGTTCTTC.

This sequence joins TRBV6-1 and TRBJ1-1, with D uncertain. The CDR3 extends over 12 amino acids. CDR1 MNHNS and CDR2 SASEGT come from the germline V gene. Trimming removed 3 bases at V and 8 bases at J, with 10 bases between. In DNA, the CDR3 is TGTGCCAGCAGTGAGGAGCCCTACGAAGCTTTCTTT. Translating gives CASSEEPYEAFF.

This clone has only a few counts. The genes are TRBV7-3 and TRBJ2-2; maybe TRBD1 (6 bases). The CDR3 runs 18 residues. Germline V gene sequence: CDR1 SGHTA, CDR2 FQGTGA. V lost 2 bases, J lost 2 bases, and 18 bases lay in between. DNA of the CDR3: TGTGCCAGCAGCTTATTGGTGTATGGGGACACTAACACCGGGGAGCTGTTTTTT. It yields the protein CASSLLVYGDTNTGELFF. The entire variable domain, with the rest obtained from reference TRBV7-3 and TRBJ2-2, is as follows: GAGVSQTPSNKVTEKGKYVELRCDPISGHTALYWYRQSLGQGPEFLIYFQGTGAADDSGLPNDRFFAVRPEGSVSTLKIQRTERGDSAVYLCASSLLVYGDTNTGELFFGEGSRLTVL.

The chain uses TRBV4-1 and TRBJ2-7; D remains unclear. Trimming cost V 0 bases and J 2 bases, with 8 bases left between them. Germline V gives CDR1 MGHRA, CDR2 YSYEKL. This CDR3 has 14 residues. Here the CDR3 reads CASSQDASAYEQYF. CDR3 nucleotide sequence: TGCGCCAGCAGCCAAGACGCTAGTGCCTACGAGCAGTACTTC.

V gene TRBV30 combines with J gene TRBJ2-2; D call uncertain. The V gene lost 1 base and the J gene lost 8 bases, with 5 bases spanning the gap. From germline, CDR1 is GTSNPN and CDR2 SVGIG (reference sequence). This CDR3 region has 11 residues. The CDR3 spells CAWSGGGELFF. In DNA form, the CDR3 reads TGTGCCTGGAGTGGCGGAGGGGAGCTGTTTTTT.

The J gene is TRBJ1-5, the V gene TRBV11-2; maybe TRBD1 (6 bases). CDR3 length: 13 residues. Germline V gene data show CDR1 as SGHAT and CDR2 as FQNNGV. Trimming removed 2 bases from V and 7 bases from J, with 9 bases in between. CDR3 protein: CASSLSGDQPQHF. CDR3 sequence (DNA): TGTGCCAGCAGCTTATCAGGGGACCAGCCCCAGCATTTT.

V usage is TRBV18 and J usage is TRBJ2-2; a weak D match, TRBD2 (5 bases). The CDR3 totals 14 residues. In germline, CDR1 is KGHSH, CDR2 LQKENI. V was cut by 0 bases and J by 7 bases, with 9 bases left in between. The CDR3 here is CASSPPRVGGELFF. In DNA, the CDR3 is TGTGCCAGCTCACCACCGAGGGTTGGCGGGGAGCTGTTTTTT. Complete variable domain (other parts from reference TRBV18 and TRBJ2-2): NAGVMQNPRHLVRRRGQEARLRCSPMKGHSHVYWYRQLPEEGLKFMVYLQKENIIDESGMPKERFSAEFPKEGPSILRIQQVVRGDSAAYFCASSPPRVGGELFFGEGSRLTVL.

The V call is TRBV28, the J call TRBJ2-7; TRBD1 agrees at 10 bases. Looked up from germline, CDR1 is MDHEN and CDR2 is SYDVKM. The CDR3 consists of 15 residues. Losses at the gene ends were 4 bases for V and 4 bases for J; bases not matched to a gene: 7. Here the CDR3 DNA reads TGTGCCAGCAGTTGGGACGGACAGGGGGATTACGAGCAGTACTTC. Its translation is CASSWDGQGDYEQYF.

This clone showed up just a few times. This chain connects TRBV5-4 to TRBJ1-1; D possibly corresponds to TRBD1 (6 bases). The V end lost 5 bases, the J end lost 2 bases, and 16 bases lay between the germline ends. There are 15 residues in the CDR3. CDR1 is SGHNT, CDR2 YYREEE, per germline (reference sequence). CDR3 coding DNA: TGTGCCAGCAGGGAGGGAGGGGGACCTAACACTGAAGCTTTCTTT. Its translation: CASREGGGPNTEAFF. Using reference TRBV5-4 and TRBJ1-1 for the parts outside the CDR3, the full variable domain is ETGVTQSPTHLIKTRGQQVTLRCSSQSGHNTVSWYQQALGQGPQFIFQYYREEENGRGNFPPRFSGLQFPNYSSELNVNALELDDSALYLCASREGGGPNTEAFFGQGTRLTVV.

The chain joins TRBV10-3 to TRBJ2-1; 8 positions match TRBD2. The CDR3 is made up of 15 amino acids. From germline, CDR1 is ENHRY and CDR2 SYGVKD. The ends lost 7 bases at V and 3 bases at J; junction bases unmatched: 8. CDR3: CAITPRAGDYNEQFF. For the CDR3, the DNA is TGTGCCATCACCCCAAGAGCGGGGGACTACAATGAGCAGTTCTTC.

The V gene is TRBV18, the J gene TRBJ1-6; TRBD1 might be the D (6 bases). V gave up 5 bases and J gave up 4 bases, with 15 bases separating them. The germline CDR1 and CDR2 sequences are KGHSH and LQKENI. This CDR3 has 16 amino acids. CDR3 protein: CASSSDRRPYNSPLHF. The CDR3 nucleotides read TGTGCCAGCTCATCCGACAGGAGACCTTATAATTCACCCCTCCACTTT.

The chain recombines TRBV12-3 or TRBV12-4 with TRBJ2-2; no definite D call. The CDR3 has 13 amino acids. Between the trimmed V and J ends, which lost 5 bases and 2 bases, there was a span of 6 bases. The CDR3 bases are TGTGCCAGCAGTCTCGCTAACACCGGGGAGCTGTTTTTT. The encoded protein is CASSLANTGELFF.

This sequence joins TRBV2 and TRBJ1-2, with 7 bases fitting TRBD1. CDR3 length equals 15 residues. CDR1 and CDR2 from the germline V gene are SNHLY and FYNNEI. After removal of 6 bases from V and 0 bases from J, the junction contained 7 bases not matched to a gene. CDR3 bases: TGTGCCAGCAGGATACAGGGGCCATCTAACTATGGCTACACCTTC. Residues: CASRIQGPSNYGYTF.

This chain connects TRBV12-3 or TRBV12-4 to TRBJ1-4; D uncertain. V dropped 2 bases and J dropped 8 bases, with 9 bases sitting between them. CDR3 size: 13 residues. CDR3 sequence: CASSLNTGEKLFF. For the CDR3, the DNA is TGTGCCAGCAGTTTAAATACCGGGGAAAAACTGTTTTTT.

The sample holds a few counts of this clone. V is TRBV11-2 and J is TRBJ1-2, with 9 bases fitting TRBD1. V gave up 3 bases and J gave up 8 bases; unmatched junction bases: 4. CDR1 and CDR2 (germline): SGHAT, FQNNGV. CDR3 length: 13 amino acids. The CDR3 sequence is CASSLGTGSGYTF. CDR3 coding DNA: TGTGCCAGCAGCTTGGGGACAGGGAGCGGCTACACCTTC.